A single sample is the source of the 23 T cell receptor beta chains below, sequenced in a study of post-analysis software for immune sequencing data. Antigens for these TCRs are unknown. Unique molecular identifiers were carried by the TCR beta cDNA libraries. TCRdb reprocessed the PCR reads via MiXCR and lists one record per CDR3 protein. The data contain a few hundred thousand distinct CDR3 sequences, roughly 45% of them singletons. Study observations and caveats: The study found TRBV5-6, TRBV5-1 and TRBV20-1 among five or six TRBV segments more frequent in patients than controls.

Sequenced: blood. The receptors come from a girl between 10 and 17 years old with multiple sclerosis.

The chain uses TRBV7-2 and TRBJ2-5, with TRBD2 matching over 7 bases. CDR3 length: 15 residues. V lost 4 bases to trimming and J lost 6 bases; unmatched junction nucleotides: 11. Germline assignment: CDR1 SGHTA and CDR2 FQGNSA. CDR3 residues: CASSSPMGGSQTQYF. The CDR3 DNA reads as TGTGCCAGCAGCTCCCCCATGGGAGGGAGCCAGACCCAGTACTTC.

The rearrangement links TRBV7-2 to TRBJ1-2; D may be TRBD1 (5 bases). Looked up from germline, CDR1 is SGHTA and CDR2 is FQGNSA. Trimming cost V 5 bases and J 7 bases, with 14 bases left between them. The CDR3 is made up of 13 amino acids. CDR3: CASSEQVAGGYTF. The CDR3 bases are TGTGCCAGCAGCGAACAGGTTGCGGGTGGCTACACCTTC.

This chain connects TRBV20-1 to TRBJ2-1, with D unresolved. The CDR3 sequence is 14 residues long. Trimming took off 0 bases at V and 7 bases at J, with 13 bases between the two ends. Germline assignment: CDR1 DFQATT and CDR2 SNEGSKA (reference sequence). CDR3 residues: CSAREIGLSNEQFF. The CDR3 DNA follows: TGCAGTGCTAGAGAGATTGGGCTGTCGAATGAGCAGTTCTTC.

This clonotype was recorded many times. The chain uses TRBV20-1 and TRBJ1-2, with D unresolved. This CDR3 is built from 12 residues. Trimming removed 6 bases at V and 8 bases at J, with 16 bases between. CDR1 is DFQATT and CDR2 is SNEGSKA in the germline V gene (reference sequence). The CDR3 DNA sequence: TGCAGTGCCACCGACGGGGATCGGGGCTACACCTTC. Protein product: CSATDGDRGYTF.

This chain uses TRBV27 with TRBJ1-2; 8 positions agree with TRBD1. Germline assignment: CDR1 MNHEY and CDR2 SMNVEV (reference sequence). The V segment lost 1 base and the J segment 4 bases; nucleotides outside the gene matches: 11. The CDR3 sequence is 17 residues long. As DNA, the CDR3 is TGTGCCAGCAGTTTATTGCCGGGACAGGATTCGTTCTATGGCTACACCTTC. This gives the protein CASSLLPGQDSFYGYTF.

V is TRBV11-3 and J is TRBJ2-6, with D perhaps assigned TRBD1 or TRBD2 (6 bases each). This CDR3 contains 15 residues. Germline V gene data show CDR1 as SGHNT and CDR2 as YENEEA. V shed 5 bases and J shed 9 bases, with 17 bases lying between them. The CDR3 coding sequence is TGTGCCAGCAGCCCATGGGGGCAGGGAGGCAACGTCCTGACTTTC. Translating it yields CASSPWGQGGNVLTF.

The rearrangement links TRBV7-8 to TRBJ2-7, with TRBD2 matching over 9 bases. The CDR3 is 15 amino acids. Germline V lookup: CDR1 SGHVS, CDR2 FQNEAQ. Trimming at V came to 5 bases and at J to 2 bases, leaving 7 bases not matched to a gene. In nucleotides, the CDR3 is TGTGCCAGCAGCCCGACGACTAGCGGAGCCTACGAGCAGTACTTC. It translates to CASSPTTSGAYEQYF.

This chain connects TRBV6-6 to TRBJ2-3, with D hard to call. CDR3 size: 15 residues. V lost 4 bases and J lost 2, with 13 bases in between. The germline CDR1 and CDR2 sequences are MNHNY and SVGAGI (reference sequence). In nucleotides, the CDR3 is TGTGCCAGCAGTTCTTCTCTAAAGAACACAGATACGCAGTATTTT. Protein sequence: CASSSSLKNTDTQYF.

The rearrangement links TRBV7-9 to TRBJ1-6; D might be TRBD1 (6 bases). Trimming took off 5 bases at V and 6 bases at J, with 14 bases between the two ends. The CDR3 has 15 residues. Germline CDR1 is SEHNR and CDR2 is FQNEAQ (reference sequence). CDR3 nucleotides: TGTGCCAGCAGCCCCTCCGGGACAAGTAATTCACCCCTCCACTTT. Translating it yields CASSPSGTSNSPLHF.

The CDR3 reads CASRRTGEAFF. The DNA of the CDR3 is TGTGCCAGCAGGAGAACAGGGGAAGCTTTCTTT. V and J are TRBV7-9 and TRBJ1-1; the D gene is possibly TRBD1 (6 bases). Germline V gene sequence: CDR1 SEHNR, CDR2 FQNEAQ (reference sequence). Trimming removed 6 bases at V and 8 bases at J, with 10 bases between. The CDR3 sequence is 11 residues long.

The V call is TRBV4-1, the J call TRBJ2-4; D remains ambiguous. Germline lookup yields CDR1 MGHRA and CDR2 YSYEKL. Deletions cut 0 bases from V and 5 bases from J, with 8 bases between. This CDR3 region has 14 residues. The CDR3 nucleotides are TGCGCCAGCAGCCAAGATGCGCGAGAAAACATTCAGTACTTC. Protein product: CASSQDARENIQYF.

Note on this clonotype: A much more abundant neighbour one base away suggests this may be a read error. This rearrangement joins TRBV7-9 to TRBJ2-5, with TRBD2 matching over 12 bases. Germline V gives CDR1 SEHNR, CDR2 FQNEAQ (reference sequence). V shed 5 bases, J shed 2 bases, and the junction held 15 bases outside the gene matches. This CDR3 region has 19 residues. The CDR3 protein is CASSARRTSGMHAQETQYF. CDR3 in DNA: TGTGCCAGCAGCGCCCGACGGACTAGCGGGATGCACGCGCAAGAGACCCAGTACTTC.

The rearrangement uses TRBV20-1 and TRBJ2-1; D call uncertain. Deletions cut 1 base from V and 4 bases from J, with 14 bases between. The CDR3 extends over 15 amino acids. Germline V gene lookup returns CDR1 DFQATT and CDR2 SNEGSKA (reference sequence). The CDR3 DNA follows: TGCAGTGCTAGAGGGAACCGCCCCATATACAATGAGCAGTTCTTC. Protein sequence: CSARGNRPIYNEQFF.

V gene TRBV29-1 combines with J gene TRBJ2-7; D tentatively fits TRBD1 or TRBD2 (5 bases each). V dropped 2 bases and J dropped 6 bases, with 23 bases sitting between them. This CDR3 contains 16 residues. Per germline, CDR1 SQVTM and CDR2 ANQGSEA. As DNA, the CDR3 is TGCAGCGTTGAAACCCCAAGGGACCCTGTGCCTTGCGAGCAGTACTTC. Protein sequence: CSVETPRDPVPCEQYF.

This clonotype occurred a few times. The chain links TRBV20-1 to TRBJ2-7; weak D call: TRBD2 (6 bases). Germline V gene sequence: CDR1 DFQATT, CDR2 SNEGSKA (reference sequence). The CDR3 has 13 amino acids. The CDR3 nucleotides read TGCAGCGCCACCCGGGACTCGCTCGGGGAGCAGTACTTC. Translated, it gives CSATRDSLGEQYF.

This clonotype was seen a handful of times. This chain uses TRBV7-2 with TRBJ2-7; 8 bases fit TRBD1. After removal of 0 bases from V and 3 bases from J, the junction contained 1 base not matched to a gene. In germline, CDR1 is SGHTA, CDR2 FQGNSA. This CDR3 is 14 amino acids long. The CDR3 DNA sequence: TGTGCCAGCAGCTTAGCCGGGACAGGCTACGAGCAGTACTTC. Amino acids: CASSLAGTGYEQYF.

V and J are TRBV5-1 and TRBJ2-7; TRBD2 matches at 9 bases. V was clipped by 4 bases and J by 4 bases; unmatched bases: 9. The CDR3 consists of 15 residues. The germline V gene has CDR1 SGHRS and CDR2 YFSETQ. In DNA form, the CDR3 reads TGCGCCAGCAGCCCCGGAAGCGGGAGGAAGTACGAGCAGTACTTC. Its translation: CASSPGSGRKYEQYF.

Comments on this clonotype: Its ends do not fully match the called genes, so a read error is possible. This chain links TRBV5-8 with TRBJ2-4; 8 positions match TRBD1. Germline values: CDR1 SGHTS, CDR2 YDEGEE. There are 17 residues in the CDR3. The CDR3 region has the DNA TGTGCCGGCAGTCTATCGGGGCACAGGGGGGCCAAAAACATTCAGTACTTC. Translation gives CAGSLSGHRGAKNIQYF.

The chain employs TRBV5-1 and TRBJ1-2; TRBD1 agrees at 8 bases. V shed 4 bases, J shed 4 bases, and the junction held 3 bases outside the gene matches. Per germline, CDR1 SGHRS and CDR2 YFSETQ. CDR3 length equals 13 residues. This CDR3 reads CASSPDRAYGYTF. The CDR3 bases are TGCGCCAGCAGCCCGGACAGGGCCTATGGCTACACCTTC.

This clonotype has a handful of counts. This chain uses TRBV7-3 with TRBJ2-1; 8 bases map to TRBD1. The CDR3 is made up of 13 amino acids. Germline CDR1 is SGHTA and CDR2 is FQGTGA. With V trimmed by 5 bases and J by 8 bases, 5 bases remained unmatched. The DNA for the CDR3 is TGTGCCAGCAGCATCCCAGGGGGCGATGAGCAGTTCTTC. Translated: CASSIPGGDEQFF.

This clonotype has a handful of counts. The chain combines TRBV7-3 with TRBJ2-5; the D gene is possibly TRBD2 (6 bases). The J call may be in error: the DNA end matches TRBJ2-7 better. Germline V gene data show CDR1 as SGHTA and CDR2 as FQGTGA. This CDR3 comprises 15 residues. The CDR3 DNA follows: TGTGCCAGCAGCTTAGGTGGAGGGAGCATTGGCGAGCAGTACTTC. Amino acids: CASSLGGGSIGEQYF.

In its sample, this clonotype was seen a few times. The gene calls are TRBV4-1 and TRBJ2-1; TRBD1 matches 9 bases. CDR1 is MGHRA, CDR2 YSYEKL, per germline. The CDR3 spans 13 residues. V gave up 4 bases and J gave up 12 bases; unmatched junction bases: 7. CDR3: CASSPPGDRAQFF. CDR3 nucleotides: TGCGCCAGCAGCCCCCCGGGGGACAGGGCGCAGTTCTTC.

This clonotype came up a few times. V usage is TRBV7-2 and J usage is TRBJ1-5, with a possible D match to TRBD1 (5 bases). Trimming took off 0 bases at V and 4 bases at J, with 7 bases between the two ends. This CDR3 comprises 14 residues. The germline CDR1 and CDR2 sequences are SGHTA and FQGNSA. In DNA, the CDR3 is TGTGCCAGCAGCTTAGCTTCAGGGAATCAGCCCCAGCATTTT. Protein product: CASSLASGNQPQHF. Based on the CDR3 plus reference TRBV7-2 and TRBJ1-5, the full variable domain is GAGVSQSPSNKVTEKGKDVELRCDPISGHTALYWYRQSLGQGLEFLIYFQGNSAPDKSGLPSDRFSAERTGGSVSTLTIQRTQQEDSAVYLCASSLASGNQPQHFGDGTRLSIL.